Below, one T cell receptor beta chain is given with its context. This clone was picked up one time. Its cognate antigen has yet to be identified. Nothing much larger sits one base from this clone, and base qualities are not available. Library generation was performed with the immunoSEQ multiplex PCR assay. Roughly 10^5 TCR templates per sample were assayed on the deep sequencing platform. Genomic DNA extracted from sorted T cells was used for TCRbeta CDR3 sequencing. In the paper's pipeline: The R programming language was used for the clonal analysis of the TCRbeta CDR3 data. Unstimulated samples were compared with post-reaction CFSE-low samples to define alloreactive CD4+ and CD8+ clones. Alloreactive CD4+ clones were assigned to regulatory or non-regulatory origin by matching sequences to sorted unstimulated Treg and non-Treg repertoires. What TCRdb holds here is the immuneACCESS table cut down to in-frame rearrangements. Part of the clones is not present; checked against another copy, under half of the missing clones reflect an unresolved V gene, and the others are unexplained. The V and J calls and clone size come from that table; D and trimming were worked out from the DNA. This sample holds approximately 91,000 clones; roughly 94% were observed only once. The top ten clones comprise approximately 17% of the sample.

The data were taken from a study of siplizumab effects on memory and regulatory T cells (dated by TCRdb to about 2019). For the wider study: The study looked at the effect of siplizumab, an anti-CD2 antibody, on alloreactive T-cell subsets in allogeneic mixed lymphocyte reactions made from human PBMCs.

What the research found in general, with its limitations: Of the alloreactive CD4+ clones that could be mapped, the Treg-derived share averaged roughly 69% with siplizumab compared with about 25% in control reactions. Because sequences at frequencies below about 10^-5 were poorly captured, only a minor fraction of alloreactive clones could be mapped back to unstimulated subsets. About 75-95% of proliferating CD4+ or CD8+ clones could not be given a naive or memory phenotype. The cumulative frequency of alloreactive sequences traceable to unstimulated CD4+ memory T cells was significantly reduced by siplizumab. Whether proliferating Tregs from siplizumab cultures were suppressive was not functionally confirmed. Greater diversity appeared to be present in unstimulated naive T cells than in memory T cells, and a substantial contribution to the alloresponse seemed to be made by naive cells.

Sorted unstimulated T cells and proliferating T cells recovered from mixed lymphocyte reactions were subjected to TCRbeta CDR3 sequencing. Fresh whole blood from ten HLA-typed healthy donors served as the source for isolating PBMCs. The CDR3 measures 15 amino acids from cysteine to phenylalanine. The only DNA kept is the CDR3, 45 bases in frame from the first base. Clipping removes 3 bases from V and 2 bases from J, with 4 as the unmatched junction base count. The CDR1 and CDR2 encoded by the germline V gene are SGDLS and YYNGEE. The sequenced sample consisted of CD8+ T cells sorted from blood. This TCR was sampled from a human donor in good health. The chain is assembled from TRBV9 and TRBJ2-2, and TRBD2 matches 7 of the central bases. The CDR3 protein: CASSEAGLNTGELFF. In nucleotide form, the sequence is TGTGCCAGCAGCGAAGCGGGACTTAACACCGGGGAGCTGTTTTTT.